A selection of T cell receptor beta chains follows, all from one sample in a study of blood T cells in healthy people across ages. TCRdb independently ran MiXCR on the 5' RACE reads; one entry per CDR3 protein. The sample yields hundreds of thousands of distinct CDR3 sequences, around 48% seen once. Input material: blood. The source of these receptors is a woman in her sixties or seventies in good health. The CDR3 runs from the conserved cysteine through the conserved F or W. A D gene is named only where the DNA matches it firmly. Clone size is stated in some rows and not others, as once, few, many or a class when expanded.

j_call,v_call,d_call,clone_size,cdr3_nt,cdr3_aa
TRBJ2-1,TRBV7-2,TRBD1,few,TGTGCCAGCAGCCCAGGGGGCCTAGGCTCCTATGAGCAGTTCTTC,CASSPGGLGSYEQFF
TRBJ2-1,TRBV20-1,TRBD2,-,TGCAGTGCTAGGGTGACCGGGACTAGTATCTCGTACAATGAGCAGTTCTTC,CSARVTGTSISYNEQFF
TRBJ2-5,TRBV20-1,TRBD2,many,TGCAGTGCTAGAGACGGCCGGGTAGCGGGTAATGAGCAGTACTTC,CSARDGRVAGNEQYF
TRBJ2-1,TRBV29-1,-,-,TGCAGCGTTGAAAAGCAATTCTACAATGAGCAGTTCTTC,CSVEKQFYNEQFF
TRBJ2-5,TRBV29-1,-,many,TGCAGCGTTGACGGAGGTAGCCGCGAGACCCAGTACTTC,CSVDGGSRETQYF
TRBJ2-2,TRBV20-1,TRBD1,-,TGCAGTGATAGGCTCCAGGGGGCGAACACCGGGGAGCTGTTTTTT,CSDRLQGANTGELFF
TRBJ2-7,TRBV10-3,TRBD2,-,TGTGCCATCAGTACCCTAGCGGGAGCCTACGAGCAGTACTTC,CAISTLAGAYEQYF
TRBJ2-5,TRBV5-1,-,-,TGCGCCAGCAGCTTAGCGGCCAACCAAGAGACCCAGTACTTC,CASSLAANQETQYF
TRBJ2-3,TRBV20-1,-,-,TGCAGTGCTAGAGATTTGGCAGGGTCAAGCACAGATACGCAGTATTTT,CSARDLAGSSTDTQYF
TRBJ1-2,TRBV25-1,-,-,TGTGCCAGCAGTGAATCCTTCGAATATGGCTACACCTTC,CASSESFEYGYTF
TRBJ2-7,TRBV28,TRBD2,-,TGTGCCAGCAGTTCGACTAGCAGCTCCTACGAGCAGTACTTC,CASSSTSSSYEQYF
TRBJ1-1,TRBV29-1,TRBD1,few,TGCAGCGTGGGACAGGGACCTTATGAAGCTTTCTTT,CSVGQGPYEAFF
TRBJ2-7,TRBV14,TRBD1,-,TGTGCCAGCAGCCAAGCCGGGACAGGGTCCTACGAGCAGTACTTC,CASSQAGTGSYEQYF
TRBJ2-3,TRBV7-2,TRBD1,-,TGTGCCAGCAGCCGGGACAGGGTATGGGGAGATACGCAGTATTTT,CASSRDRVWGDTQYF
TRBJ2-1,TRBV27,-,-,TGTGCCAGCATCGGGAGTGGGCACAATGAGCAGTTCTTC,CASIGSGHNEQFF
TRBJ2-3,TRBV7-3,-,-,TGTGCCAGCAGTTACAACCTGGGGCCACCCAATACGCAGTATTTT,CASSYNLGPPNTQYF
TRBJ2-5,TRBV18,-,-,TGTGCCGGCTCACCACCCACTGAAGAGACTCAGTACTTC,CAGSPPTEETQYF
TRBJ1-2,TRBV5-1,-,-,TGCGCCAGCAGCTCTGAACCCTCCTCGGGCTACACCTTC,CASSSEPSSGYTF
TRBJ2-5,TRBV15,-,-,TGTGCCACCAGCAGAGCAGGGGCTCACGAGACCCAGTACTTC,CATSRAGAHETQYF
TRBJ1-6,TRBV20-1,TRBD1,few,TGCAGTGCAAGGACAGGGGGCAATTCACCCCTCCACTTT,CSARTGGNSPLHF
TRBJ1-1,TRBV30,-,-,TGTGCCTGGAATGACAGGACGGAAGCTTTCTTT,CAWNDRTEAFF
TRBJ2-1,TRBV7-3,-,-,TGTGCCAGCAGCTTTACAGGAGGTTACAATGAGCAGTTCTTC,CASSFTGGYNEQFF
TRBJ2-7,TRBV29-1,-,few,TGCAGCGTGGGCGATACTTTTAGCTCCTACGAGCAGTACTTC,CSVGDTFSSYEQYF
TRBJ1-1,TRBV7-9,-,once,TGTGCCAGCAGCCCCCAAGGGCTTGGCACTGAAGCTTTCTTT,CASSPQGLGTEAFF
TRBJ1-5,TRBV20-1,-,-,TGCAGTGCTAGAGCGTGGGGGGGGGATCAGCCCCAGCATTTT,CSARAWGGDQPQHF
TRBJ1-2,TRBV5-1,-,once,TGCGCCAGCAGCAACGCGGGTCTCTATGGCTACACCTTC,CASSNAGLYGYTF
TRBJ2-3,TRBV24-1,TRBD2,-,TGTGCCACCAGTGATCTGCTAGCGGGCACCGCGGATACGCAGTATTTT,CATSDLLAGTADTQYF
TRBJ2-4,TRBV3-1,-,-,TGTGCCAGCAGCCAAAGCTGGGAGCAGTACTTC,CASSQSWEQYF
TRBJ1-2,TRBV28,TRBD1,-,TGTGCCAGCAGTTCCAGTCCCGGGACAGGAGGAAACTATGGCTACACCTTC,CASSSSPGTGGNYGYTF
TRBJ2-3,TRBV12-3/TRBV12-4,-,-,TGTGCCAGCAGTTCCACAGAGCTCGGTACGCAGTATTTT,CASSSTELGTQYF
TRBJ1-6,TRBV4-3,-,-,TGCGCCAGCAGCCAATCCGGGCAGGGGAGCTCACCCCTCCACTTT,CASSQSGQGSSPLHF
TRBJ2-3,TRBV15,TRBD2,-,TGTGCCACCAGCAGAGATCCCTATAGCGGGGGCACAGATACGCAGTATTTT,CATSRDPYSGGTDTQYF
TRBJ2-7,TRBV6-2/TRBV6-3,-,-,TGTGCCAGCAGTTCGTCAGGGGCGGACTACGAGCAGTACTTC,CASSSSGADYEQYF
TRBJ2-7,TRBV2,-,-,TGTGCCGCTGTAAGGGGGGCTTGGGAGCAGTACTTC,CAAVRGAWEQYF
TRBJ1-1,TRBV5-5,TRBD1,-,TGTGCCAGCAGCTTCTCCCTCATAGAACAGGGGTCGGAAGCTTTCTTT,CASSFSLIEQGSEAFF
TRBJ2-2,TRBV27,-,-,TGTGCCAGCAGTGACCGGGACACCAACACCGGGGAGCTGTTTTTT,CASSDRDTNTGELFF
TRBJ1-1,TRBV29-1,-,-,TGCAGCGTCCGACCGGGACAAGAAATGAACACTGAAGCTTTCTTT,CSVRPGQEMNTEAFF
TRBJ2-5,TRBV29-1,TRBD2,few,TGCAGCGTTGAGGCGGGAGCGGGGTACCAAGAGACCCAGTACTTC,CSVEAGAGYQETQYF
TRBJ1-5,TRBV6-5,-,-,TGTGCCAGCAGTTATACCTACAGGGCAGAGCAGCCCCAGCATTTT,CASSYTYRAEQPQHF
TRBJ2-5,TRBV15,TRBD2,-,TGTGCCACCAGCGGGACTAGCGAACAAGAGACCCAGTACTTC,CATSGTSEQETQYF
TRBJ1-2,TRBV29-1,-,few,TGCAGCGCGGGATCCGGGACAACCTATGGCTACACCTTC,CSAGSGTTYGYTF
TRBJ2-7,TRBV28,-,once,TGTGCCAGCAGTCGGTCGTACTACGAGCAGTACTTC,CASSRSYYEQYF
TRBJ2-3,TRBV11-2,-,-,TGTGCCAGCAGCTTAGCCGGAGCGAAGGGGAGCACAGATACGCAGTATTTT,CASSLAGAKGSTDTQYF
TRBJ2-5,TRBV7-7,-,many,TGTGCTAGCAGCATGTCCGGGACATTGAAAGAGACCCAGTACTTC,CASSMSGTLKETQYF
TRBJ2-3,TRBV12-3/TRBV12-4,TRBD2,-,TGTGCCAGCAACTCCGGCGGGGGTGGTACGCAGTATTTT,CASNSGGGGTQYF
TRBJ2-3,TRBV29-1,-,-,TGCAGCGTCCCCACGGGACCGCGCTCCACAGATACGCAGTATTTT,CSVPTGPRSTDTQYF
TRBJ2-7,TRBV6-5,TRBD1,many,TGTGCCAGCAGTTACTCCGGGACAGGGGGCTACGAGCAGTACTTC,CASSYSGTGGYEQYF
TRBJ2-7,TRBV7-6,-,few,TGTGCCAGCAGCTTAAACAGATTCGCCTACGAGCAGTACTTC,CASSLNRFAYEQYF
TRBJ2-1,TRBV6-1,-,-,TGTGCCAGCATCGAAGGCAGGTTAAACGAGCAGTTCTTC,CASIEGRLNEQFF
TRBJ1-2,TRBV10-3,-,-,TGTGCCACCCTAGACCGGGACACCAACAGAGAGGGCTACACCTTC,CATLDRDTNREGYTF